The next 32 T cell receptor beta chains were all read from a single sample in a study of T cell repertoires in cytomegalovirus infection. TCRdb re-called the reads through MiXCR, storing one row per CDR3 protein. This sample has 560,000 or so distinct CDR3 sequences, with 16% found just once. The sample comprised CD8+ T cells from PBMCs. These receptors were obtained from a human donor in good health (CMV status not recorded). Some clones in this sample may be carry-over from other donors' samples.

This clonotype was seen many times. The chain joins TRBV7-9 to TRBJ2-7; D gene unclear. This CDR3 contains 13 residues. Per germline, CDR1 SEHNR and CDR2 FQNEAQ (reference sequence). V lost 2 bases and J 6 bases, leaving 11 bases between the germline ends. Written as DNA, the CDR3 is TGTGCCAGCAGCTTAACAGACTGGGGCGAGCAGTACTTC. Translated: CASSLTDWGEQYF.

The V call is TRBV9, the J call TRBJ2-5; 11 bases map to TRBD2. J was trimmed by 2 bases and V by 1 base; bases with no gene match: 7. This CDR3 has 17 amino acids. Germline lookup yields CDR1 SGDLS and CDR2 YYNGEE. This chain's CDR3 is CASSVTLLAGDQETQYF. Written as DNA, the CDR3 is TGTGCCAGCAGCGTAACCCTACTAGCGGGGGATCAAGAGACCCAGTACTTC.

As regards this clonotype: A read error may explain this, as a much larger clone is one base away. The chain joins TRBV12-5 to TRBJ2-3; D ambiguous. The CDR3 totals 15 residues. Looked up from germline, CDR1 is LGHNT and CDR2 is FRNRAP. Trimming left V 2 bases short and J 3 bases short, with 12 bases between. The CDR3 DNA reads TGTGCTAGTGGTTTGTTCGACCCGATAACAGATACGCAGTATTTT. The encoded protein is CASGLFDPITDTQYF.

The chain joins TRBV27 to TRBJ1-5; D perhaps matches TRBD1 (5 bases). The V gene's germline CDR1 is MNHEY and CDR2 SMNVEV (reference sequence). Deletions cut 5 bases from V and 3 bases from J, with 11 bases between. This CDR3 spans 14 amino acids. Written as DNA, the CDR3 is TGTGCCAGCAGTCCCCCAGGGTACAATCAGCCCCAGCATTTT. Translation: CASSPPGYNQPQHF.

The rearrangement uses TRBV20-1 and TRBJ2-1; D not certain. Looked up from germline, CDR1 is DFQATT and CDR2 is SNEGSKA (reference sequence). The ends were cut back, 6 bases at V and 4 bases at J, with 4 bases in the middle. The CDR3 length is 10 residues. DNA for the CDR3: TGCAGTGCCCCATACAATGAGCAGTTCTTC. Amino acids: CSAPYNEQFF.

This clonotype has only one observation. This could be a read error, since a much larger clone is one nucleotide away. This chain uses TRBV2 with TRBJ1-3, with D possibly TRBD1 on 5 matching bases. This CDR3 is built from 15 residues. Looked up from germline, CDR1 is SNHLY and CDR2 is FYNNEI. Trimming removed 6 bases from V and 3 bases from J, with 15 bases in between. As DNA, the CDR3 is TGTGCCAGCAGAGGGGAGAGGGGAGGTGGAAACACCATATATTTT. Encoded protein: CASRGERGGGNTIYF.

The CDR3 DNA follows: TGCAGTGCTAGAGATTTAGCGGGGGGATTCTACGAGCAGTACTTC. It encodes CSARDLAGGFYEQYF. V usage is TRBV20-1 and J usage is TRBJ2-7; 10 bases align to TRBD2. V trimming: 0 bases; J trimming: 3 bases; junction bases outside the gene matches: 5. In germline, CDR1 is DFQATT, CDR2 SNEGSKA (reference sequence). CDR3 size: 15 residues.

This clonotype occurred a few times. CDR3 nucleotides: TGTGCCAGCAGTCCGACTAATTGGCCCCAGCATTTT. It specifies CASSPTNWPQHF. The chain recombines TRBV27 with TRBJ1-5; D unresolved. The CDR3 contains 12 residues. Germline CDR1 and CDR2: MNHEY and SMNVEV (reference sequence). The V and J ends lost 5 bases and 9 bases respectively, with 11 bases between them.

The chain uses TRBV4-2 and TRBJ1-5; maybe TRBD1 (6 bases). The CDR3 runs 17 residues. Germline CDR1 is LGHNA and CDR2 is YNFKEQ. V gave up 2 bases and J gave up 0 bases, with 14 bases separating them. The CDR3, as DNA: TGTGCCAGCAGCCAACCCCAGGCGGACAGTAGCAATCAGCCCCAGCATTTT. This gives the protein CASSQPQADSSNQPQHF.

The chain carries TRBV6-6 and TRBJ1-1, with D perhaps TRBD1 (5 bases). Per germline, CDR1 MNHNY and CDR2 SVGAGI (reference sequence). Between the trimmed V and J ends, which lost 3 bases and 5 bases, there was a span of 13 bases. This CDR3 contains 14 residues. Written as DNA, the CDR3 is TGTGCCAGCAGTTATAGTCAGGGTCAAACTGAAGCTTTCTTT. This encodes CASSYSQGQTEAFF.

This clonotype was recorded many times. The rearrangement uses TRBV7-9 and TRBJ2-7, with D possibly being TRBD2 (6 bases). V was shortened by 5 bases and J by 7 bases, with 18 bases between the two germline ends. The CDR3 loop spans 14 amino acids. From germline, CDR1 is SEHNR and CDR2 FQNEAQ (reference sequence). The CDR3 sequence: CASSPWGRGGEQYF. Here the CDR3 DNA reads TGTGCCAGCAGCCCTTGGGGAAGGGGAGGAGAGCAGTACTTC.

The rearrangement joins TRBV7-9 to TRBJ1-5, with 7 bases aligning to TRBD1. With 5 bases clipped from V and 6 bases from J, the junction kept 7 bases outside the gene matches. The CDR3 is made up of 14 amino acids. Germline CDR1 reads SEHNR; CDR2 reads FQNEAQ (reference sequence). CDR3 in amino acids: CASSPGTEGQPQHF. CDR3 sequence (DNA): TGTGCCAGCAGCCCCGGGACAGAGGGTCAGCCCCAGCATTTT.

This clonotype was seen ten or more times. The rearrangement links TRBV7-6 to TRBJ2-6; D gene uncertain. This CDR3 comprises 16 residues. Trimming left V 5 bases short and J 0 bases short, with 11 bases between. CDR1 is SGHVS and CDR2 is FNYEAQ in the germline V gene. The DNA for the CDR3 is TGTGCCAGCAGCCTCAGACATTCCTCTGGGGCCAACGTCCTGACTTTC. It yields the protein CASSLRHSSGANVLTF.

This clonotype has a handful of counts. The rearrangement joins TRBV2 to TRBJ1-1; tentatively, D is TRBD1 (5 bases). Trimming took 7 bases from V and 5 from J, leaving 17 bases between them. Germline assignment: CDR1 SNHLY and CDR2 FYNNEI. This CDR3 has 14 residues. The CDR3 here is CASIGPGGSTEAFF. CDR3 sequence (DNA): TGTGCCAGCATAGGGCCCGGGGGAAGTACTGAAGCTTTCTTT.

The chain combines TRBV9 with TRBJ2-3; D might be TRBD1 (5 bases). V gave up 1 base and J gave up 3 bases, with 21 bases separating them. The CDR3 consists of 18 residues. CDR1 and CDR2 (germline): SGDLS, YYNGEE. CDR3 DNA sequence: TGTGCCAGCAGCGTATCCCCTCGGTCCCAGAAGGGGACAGATACGCAGTATTTT. Its protein product is CASSVSPRSQKGTDTQYF.

This clonotype showed up many times. V usage is TRBV7-6 and J usage is TRBJ1-2, with TRBD1 as a possible D gene (5 bases). Per germline, CDR1 SGHVS and CDR2 FNYEAQ. The V and J ends lost 5 bases and 4 bases respectively, with 14 bases between them. CDR3 length equals 14 residues. CDR3 nucleotides: TGTGCCAGCAGCCCGGGGGAGGGCGTCTATGGCTACACCTTC. This sequence encodes CASSPGEGVYGYTF.

J is TRBJ2-5 and V is TRBV5-1; no clear D. The CDR3 consists of 13 residues. Germline loops: CDR1 SGHRS, CDR2 YFSETQ. V shed 3 bases and J shed 5 bases, with 11 bases lying between them. The CDR3: CASSSPLWETQYF. In DNA form, the CDR3 reads TGCGCCAGCAGCTCCCCATTATGGGAGACCCAGTACTTC. Combining the CDR3 with reference TRBV5-1 and TRBJ2-5 gives the whole variable domain KAGVTQTPRYLIKTRGQQVTLSCSPISGHRSVSWYQQTPGQGLQFLFEYFSETQRNKGNFPGRFSGRQFSNSRSEMNVSTLELGDSALYLCASSSPLWETQYFGPGTRLLVL.

The chain joins TRBV6-5 to TRBJ2-7, with unresolved D. With 3 bases removed from V and 1 base from J, the gap between germline ends came to 7 bases. The CDR3 runs 13 residues. The germline CDR1 and CDR2 sequences are MNHEY and SVGAGI. CDR3 in DNA: TGTGCCAGCAGTTATCCGGAATCCTACGAGCAGTACTTC. Protein: CASSYPESYEQYF.

The chain has TRBV5-4 and TRBJ2-3, with 8 bases fitting TRBD2. Germline trimming cut 1 base from V and 4 bases from J; bases unmatched to any gene: 5. CDR1 and CDR2 (germline): SGHNT, YYREEE (reference sequence). The CDR3 is 15 amino acids. The CDR3 DNA reads as TGTGCCAGCAGCTTGCGGGGGGGGGGCCCAGATACGCAGTATTTT. It translates to CASSLRGGGPDTQYF.

The V call is TRBV11-2, the J call TRBJ2-5; D is ambiguous. The CDR3 contains 13 residues. The germline gives CDR1 SGHAT, CDR2 FQNNGV. V lost 1 base and J 4 bases, leaving 7 bases between the germline ends. The CDR3 nucleotides read TGTGCCAGCAGCTTAGGGATGGGAGAGACCCAGTACTTC. This encodes CASSLGMGETQYF.

For this clonotype: This may be a read error, as it is one base from a much larger clone. V gene TRBV4-1 combines with J gene TRBJ2-5; a possible D gene is TRBD2 (6 bases). This CDR3 region has 16 residues. Germline CDR1 is MGHRA and CDR2 is YSYEKL. CDR3 amino acids: CASSHRGGREEETQCF. In DNA form, the CDR3 reads TGCGCCAGCAGCCACCGCGGTGGCAGGGAGGAGGAGACCCAGTGCTTC.

CDR3 bases: TGTGCCATAAGCAGACAAGAGAACACCGGGGAGCTGTTTTTT. Translating it yields CAISRQENTGELFF. The chain recombines TRBV12-3 or TRBV12-4 with TRBJ2-2, with D hard to call. V lost 10 bases and J 1 base, leaving 13 bases between the germline ends. This CDR3 contains 14 residues.

This clonotype was seen ten or more times. In nucleotides, the CDR3 is TGTGCCAGCAGCCCCTCCGGGGGACAGGTTTTCTATGGCTACACCTTC. Amino acids: CASSPSGGQVFYGYTF. The chain joins TRBV11-2 to TRBJ1-2, with 8 bases lining up with TRBD1. CDR3 length: 16 residues. With 5 bases clipped from V and 4 bases from J, the junction kept 12 bases outside the gene matches. Germline lookup yields CDR1 SGHAT and CDR2 FQNNGV.

Regarding this clonotype: A much larger clone is a single base away; this may be a read error. Lacking the conserved final phenylalanine or tryptophan, this CDR3 likely reflects a read error. The chain is built from TRBV14 and TRBJ2-7; a possible D gene is TRBD2 (5 bases). V dropped 4 bases and J dropped 5 bases, with 27 bases sitting between them. Germline V CDR1 and CDR2: SGHDN, FVKESK. The CDR3 has 18 residues. This CDR3 is CASSPGIPGPRSGDEQYL. The CDR3 DNA reads as TGTGCCAGCAGCCCGGGGATTCCGGGTCCTCGGTCGGGCGACGAGCAGTACTTA.

The chain recombines TRBV28 with TRBJ2-5, with 7 bases identical to TRBD2. CDR1 and CDR2 from the germline V gene are MDHEN and SYDVKM. The CDR3 is 16 amino acids. V shed 1 base, J shed 1 base, and the junction held 6 bases outside the gene matches. Written as DNA, the CDR3 is TGTGCCAGCAGTTTATCGGCTAGCGGATTCCAAGAGACCCAGTACTTC. Translating gives CASSLSASGFQETQYF.

The rearrangement joins TRBV6-6 to TRBJ2-5; 11 bases are a match to TRBD2. The ends lost 2 bases at V and 5 bases at J; junction bases unmatched: 7. This CDR3 is 16 amino acids long. Germline CDR1 MNHNY, CDR2 SVGAGI (reference sequence). The CDR3 DNA reads TGTGCCAGCAGTTACCAACTAGCGGGGGAGGAGGAGACCCAGTACTTC. Its protein product is CASSYQLAGEEETQYF.

This clonotype came up a few times. V usage is TRBV7-9 and J usage is TRBJ1-4; TRBD1 aligns across 7 bases. CDR1 and CDR2 (germline): SEHNR, FQNEAQ (reference sequence). With V trimmed by 4 bases and J by 3 bases, 5 bases remained unmatched. The CDR3 is made up of 15 amino acids. Written as DNA, the CDR3 is TGTGCCAGCAGCTCCGGGGACAGTCCTAATGAAAAACTGTTTTTT. This sequence encodes CASSSGDSPNEKLFF.

CDR3 DNA sequence: TGTGCCAGCAGCCATCCAAGTCGGGCGCGGGAGGGCCTCGGGGAGCAGTACTTC. This encodes CASSHPSRAREGLGEQYF. This rearrangement joins TRBV28 to TRBJ2-7, with 9 nucleotides matching TRBD2. The CDR3 loop spans 18 amino acids. V lost 6 bases to trimming and J lost 7 bases; unmatched junction nucleotides: 22. From germline, CDR1 is MDHEN and CDR2 SYDVKM.

This chain links TRBV19 with TRBJ1-4; D not resolved. CDR1 and CDR2 from the germline V gene are LNHDA and SQIVND (reference sequence). This CDR3 contains 12 residues. Trimming shortened V by 10 bases and J by 2 bases, and 8 bases separated the two germline ends. The CDR3 DNA sequence: TGTGCCACCCGAGGGACTAATGAAAAACTGTTTTTT. It translates to CATRGTNEKLFF.

This sequence joins TRBV2 and TRBJ2-1, with 14 bases identical to TRBD2. CDR3 length: 19 residues. V was pared by 5 bases and J by 0 bases, with 9 bases of the junction left unmatched. Germline values: CDR1 SNHLY, CDR2 FYNNEI. The CDR3 DNA sequence: TGTGCCAGCAGTCCTTGGACTAGCGGGGGGCCAAGCTCCTACAATGAGCAGTTCTTC. Translating gives CASSPWTSGGPSSYNEQFF. Using reference TRBV2 and TRBJ2-1 for the parts outside the CDR3, the full variable domain is EPEVTQTPSHQVTQMGQEVILRCVPISNHLYFYWYRQILGQKVEFLVSFYNNEISEKSEIFDDQFSVERPDGSNFTLKIRSTKLEDSAMYFCASSPWTSGGPSSYNEQFFGPGTRLTVL.

This clonotype was recorded at least ten times. The genes are TRBV27 and TRBJ1-2; D is ambiguous. Germline assignment: CDR1 MNHEY and CDR2 SMNVEV (reference sequence). The CDR3 contains 16 residues. V dropped 3 bases and J dropped 4 bases, with 18 bases sitting between them. The DNA of the CDR3 is TGTGCCAGCAGTTTTAATCCCTCGGACGACATCTATGGCTACACCTTC. This sequence encodes CASSFNPSDDIYGYTF.

The V call is TRBV2, the J call TRBJ2-2; D is perhaps TRBD2 (5 bases). With 2 bases removed from V and 4 bases from J, the gap between germline ends came to 11 bases. From germline, CDR1 is SNHLY and CDR2 FYNNEI. This CDR3 spans 15 amino acids. CDR3 DNA sequence: TGTGCCAGCAGTGAACGGGGTCGCGGCACCGGGGAGCTGTTTTTT. Translated: CASSERGRGTGELFF. The complete variable domain, with remaining parts taken from reference TRBV2 and TRBJ2-2, reads EPEVTQTPSHQVTQMGQEVILRCVPISNHLYFYWYRQILGQKVEFLVSFYNNEISEKSEIFDDQFSVERPDGSNFTLKIRSTKLEDSAMYFCASSERGRGTGELFFGEGSRLTVL.